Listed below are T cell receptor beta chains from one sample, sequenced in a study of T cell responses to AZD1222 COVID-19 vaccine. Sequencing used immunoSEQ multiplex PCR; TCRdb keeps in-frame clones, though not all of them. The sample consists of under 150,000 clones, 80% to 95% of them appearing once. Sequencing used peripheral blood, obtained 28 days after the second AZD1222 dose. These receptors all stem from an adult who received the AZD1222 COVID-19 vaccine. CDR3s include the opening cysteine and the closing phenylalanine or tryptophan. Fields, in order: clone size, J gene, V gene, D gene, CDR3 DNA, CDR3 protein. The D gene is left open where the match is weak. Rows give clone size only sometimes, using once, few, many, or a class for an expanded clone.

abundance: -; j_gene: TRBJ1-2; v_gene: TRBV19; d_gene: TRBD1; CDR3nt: TGTGCCAGTAGTGAGACAGGGGAGTATGGCTACACCTTC; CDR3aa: CASSETGEYGYTF
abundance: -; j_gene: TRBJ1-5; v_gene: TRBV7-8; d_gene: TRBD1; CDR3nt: TGTGCCAGCGGGGACAGGGAGGGTTCGGGGCAGCCCCAGCATTTT; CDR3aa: CASGDREGSGQPQHF
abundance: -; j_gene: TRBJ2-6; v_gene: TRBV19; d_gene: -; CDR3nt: TGTGCCAGTAGCCCACACCCGAATGGGGCCAACGTCCTGACTTTC; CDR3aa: CASSPHPNGANVLTF
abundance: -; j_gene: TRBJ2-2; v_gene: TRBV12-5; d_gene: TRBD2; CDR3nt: TGTGCTAGTGGGTTCTGGACTAGCGGGTTCTCCCAAACGACGAACACCGGGGAGCTGTTTTTT; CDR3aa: CASGFWTSGFSQTTNTGELFF
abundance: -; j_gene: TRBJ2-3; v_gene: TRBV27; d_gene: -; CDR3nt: TGTGCCAGCAGTCCCAGCACAGATACGCAGTATTTT; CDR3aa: CASSPSTDTQYF
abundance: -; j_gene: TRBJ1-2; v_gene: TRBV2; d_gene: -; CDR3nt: TGTGCCAGCAGGGACAGTTACTATGGCTACACCTTC; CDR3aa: CASRDSYYGYTF
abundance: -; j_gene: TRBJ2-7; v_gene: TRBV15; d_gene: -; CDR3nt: TGTGCCACCAGCAGAGGATACGGGGGTTCGGGCGAGCAGTACTTC; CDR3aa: CATSRGYGGSGEQYF
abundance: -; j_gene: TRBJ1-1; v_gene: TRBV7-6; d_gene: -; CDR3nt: TGTGCCAGCAGCTTATTCGTAGGGATGAACACTGAAGCTTTCTTT; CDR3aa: CASSLFVGMNTEAFF
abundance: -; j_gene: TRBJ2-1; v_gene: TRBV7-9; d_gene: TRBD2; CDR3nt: TGTGCCAGCAGCCCTGCCGCAAGCGGGACTTACAATGAGCAGTTCTTC; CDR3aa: CASSPAASGTYNEQFF
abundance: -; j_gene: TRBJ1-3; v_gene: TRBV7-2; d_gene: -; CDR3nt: TGTGCCAGCAGCTTGGGGGGACACGGATCAGGAAACACCATATATTTT; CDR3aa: CASSLGGHGSGNTIYF
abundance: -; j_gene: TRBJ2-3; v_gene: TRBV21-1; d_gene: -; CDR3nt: TGTGCCAGCAGCAAAGCCTCCCGGGAGGGGCTAGCGGGGGGTCTCACTAGCACAGATACGCAGTATTTT; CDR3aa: CASSKASREGLAGGLTSTDTQYF
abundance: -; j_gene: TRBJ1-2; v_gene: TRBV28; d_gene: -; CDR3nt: TGTGCCAGCAGTTCCGGGGGGGGCTATGGCTACACCTTC; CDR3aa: CASSSGGGYGYTF
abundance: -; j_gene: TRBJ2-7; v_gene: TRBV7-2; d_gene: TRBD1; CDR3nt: TGTGCCAGCAGGGACAGGGGGGCATACGAGCAGTACTTC; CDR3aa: CASRDRGAYEQYF
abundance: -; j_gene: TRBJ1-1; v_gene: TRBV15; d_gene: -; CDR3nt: TGTGCCACCAGCAGTACGAACAGAATTGGGGGCACTGAAGCTTTCTTT; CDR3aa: CATSSTNRIGGTEAFF
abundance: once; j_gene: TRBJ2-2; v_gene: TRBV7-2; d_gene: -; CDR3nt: TGTGCCAGCAGCTTAACCCGGGACCGAGGAACCGGGGAGCTGTTTTTT; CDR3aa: CASSLTRDRGTGELFF
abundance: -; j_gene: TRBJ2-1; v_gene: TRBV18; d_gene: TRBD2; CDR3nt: TGTGCCAGCTCACCACCGAGCCTAGCGGGGGTCAATGAGCAGTTCTTC; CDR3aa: CASSPPSLAGVNEQFF
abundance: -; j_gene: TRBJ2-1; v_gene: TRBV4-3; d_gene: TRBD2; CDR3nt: TGCGCCAGCAGCCAAGATCAGGCTAGCGGGAGGGTGCGGTTCTTC; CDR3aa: CASSQDQASGRVRFF
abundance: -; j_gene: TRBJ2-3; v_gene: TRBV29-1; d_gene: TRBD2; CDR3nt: TGCAGCGTTGGTGGGGGGACTAGCGGAAGATGGGGCACAGATACGCAGTATTTT; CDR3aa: CSVGGGTSGRWGTDTQYF
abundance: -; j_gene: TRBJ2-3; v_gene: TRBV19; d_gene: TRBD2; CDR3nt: TGTGCCAGTAGTATCAGTTTCGCAGCGGGAGCAGATACGCAGTATTTT; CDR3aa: CASSISFAAGADTQYF
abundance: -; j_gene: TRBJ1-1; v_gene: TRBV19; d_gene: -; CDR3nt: TGTGCCAGTAGTATAAGGGCCCCCGTGACTGAAGCTTTCTTT; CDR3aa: CASSIRAPVTEAFF
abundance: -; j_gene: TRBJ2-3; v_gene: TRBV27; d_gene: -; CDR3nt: TGTGCCAGCAGTTTCTCCGGAATCGACACAGATACGCAGTATTTT; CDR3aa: CASSFSGIDTDTQYF
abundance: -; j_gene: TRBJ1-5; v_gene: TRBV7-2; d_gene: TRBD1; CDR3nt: TGTGCCAGCAGCCCCCAGACAGGGGGCAATCAGCCCCAGCATTTT; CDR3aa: CASSPQTGGNQPQHF
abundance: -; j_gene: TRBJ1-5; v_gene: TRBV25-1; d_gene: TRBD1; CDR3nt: TGTGCCAGCAGTGAAGGTACAGGGGGGATGAATCAGCCCCAGCATTTT; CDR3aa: CASSEGTGGMNQPQHF